Below, one T cell receptor beta chain is given with its context. The target antigen is unknown. This may arise from a read error, as a much more abundant clone is one base away. The sample belongs to a study of T cells in Graves' hyperthyroidism and ophthalmopathy. Stable Graves' hyperthyroidism meant no ophthalmopathy progression within 18 months. Notes on the study in general: Blood shared most expanded thyroid clonotypes above 0.001.

There were TCR beta CDR3 regions amplified from RNA transcripts. An initial round of RT-PCR targeting the TCR CDR3 relied on the HTBI primer set. TCRdb reprocessed the multiplex PCR reads via MiXCR and lists one record per CDR3 protein. The sample includes about 290,000 distinct CDR3 sequences, roughly an eighth of them seen just once. There are 13 residues in the CDR3. The germline CDR1 and CDR2 sequences are SGHTA and FQGNSA. The specimen was blood. The V gene is TRBV7-2, the J gene TRBJ1-2; 8 nucleotides align to TRBD1. This clonotype was obtained from a middle-aged woman with Graves' hyperthyroidism. The CDR3 coding sequence is TGTGCCAGCAGCCGGACAGGGAACTGTGGCTACACCTTC. Encoded protein: CASSRTGNCGYTF.